This TCR beta chain comes out of a study of cytomegalovirus exposure and HLA in healthy donors. Study-wide results and caveats: A few chains tied to CMV proved CMV antigen-specific in vitro. It is likely that the observed cluster of highly shared sequence variants was a sequencing artifact. Association with HLA alleles at 0.05 false discovery rate was found for around 15,000 TCR beta sequences in a later analysis.

A remark on this clone: Its antigen is not known.

This CDR3 region has 13 residues. Germline values: CDR1 GTSNPN, CDR2 SVGIG (reference sequence). With 0 bases clipped from V and 6 bases from J, the junction kept 2 bases outside the gene matches. 13 Jbeta primers and 60 Vbeta primers were used for the PCR. Assay used: immunoSEQ multiplex PCR; TCRdb lists only in-frame clones, some missing. Of about 180,000 clones listed, 84% are singletons. This chain joins TRBV30 and TRBJ2-7; 10 positions match TRBD1. The sample consisted of PBMCs. The source of this sequence is a girl between 2 and 10 years old in good health and CMV-seropositive. The CDR3 bases are TGTGCCTGGAGTGTAGGGACAGGGGCCGAGCAGTACTTC. Its protein is CAWSVGTGAEQYF.